This T cell receptor beta chain was observed in a study of blood T cell repertoires in COVID-19. As for the study in general: Sample material is recorded as cDNA or gDNA derived from T cells, B-cell-depleted T cells, or PBMCs.

Patients from Seattle were sampled longitudinally, starting during active infection. The assay was immunoSEQ multiplex PCR, and TCRdb's table has in-frame clones only and misses some. The table records about 230,000 clones, under 90% of them present only once. V dropped 4 bases and J dropped 3; count of bases not matched to a gene: 4. Germline CDR1 MNHEY, CDR2 SMNVEV (reference sequence). CDR3 length: 16 amino acids. The clonotype was recovered from a man in his fifties or sixties with COVID-19, enrolled during active disease. The J gene is TRBJ2-2, the V gene TRBV27, with 11 bases matching TRBD2. Input material: peripheral blood. The CDR3 loop is CASSSIAGGHTGELFF. CDR3 DNA sequence: TGTGCCAGCAGTTCCATAGCGGGGGGGCACACCGGGGAGCTGTTTTTT.